Below are 9 T cell receptor beta chains sequenced from a single sample in a study of identical twins. Each CDR3 protein is one row after TCRdb ran MiXCR on the 5' RACE reads. The top ten hold 0.75% to 1% of the sample, which has 700,000 or so distinct CDR3 sequences, about 9.4% seen once. These data were likewise used in another study, on yellow fever vaccine responses in identical twins.

The sample taken for sequencing was PBMCs. These TCRs come from a woman between 18 and 29 years old in good health.

Here the CDR3 reads CASSSRQDKDEKLFF. CDR3 coding DNA: TGTGCCAGCAGCTCTCGACAGGACAAGGATGAAAAACTGTTTTTT. The chain recombines TRBV7-3 with TRBJ1-4; D might be TRBD1 (6 bases). Per the germline V gene, CDR1 is SGHTA and CDR2 is FQGTGA. The V gene lost 4 bases and the J gene lost 6 bases, with 15 bases spanning the gap. This CDR3 region has 15 residues.

The chain couples TRBV9 to TRBJ1-1; TRBD1 matches at 10 bases. Trimming cost V 3 bases and J 3 bases; bases outside gene matches: 2. Germline CDR1 is SGDLS and CDR2 is YYNGEE. CDR3 size: 14 residues. CDR3 in amino acids: CASSGQGAYTEAFF. The DNA for the CDR3 is TGTGCCAGCAGCGGACAGGGGGCGTACACTGAAGCTTTCTTT. Using reference TRBV9 and TRBJ1-1 for the parts outside the CDR3, the full variable domain is DSGVTQTPKHLITATGQRVTLRCSPRSGDLSVYWYQQSLDQGLQFLIQYYNGEERAKGNILERFSAQQFPDLHSELNLSSLELGDSALYFCASSGQGAYTEAFFGQGTRLTVV.

In DNA form, the CDR3 reads TGCGCCAGCAGTCAATCGTCCGGGGAGCTGTTTTTT. The encoded protein is CASSQSSGELFF. The chain is built from TRBV23-1 and TRBJ2-2, with D hard to call. TRBV23-1 is an open reading frame, and its role is uncertain. CDR3 length: 12 residues. The V and J ends lost 0 bases and 6 bases respectively, with 2 bases between them.

This clonotype has more than one count but fewer than ten. This sequence joins TRBV30 and TRBJ1-4, with D possibly matching TRBD1 (6 bases). The CDR3 runs 13 residues. V was cut by 5 bases and J by 8 bases, with 15 bases left in between. The V gene's germline CDR1 is GTSNPN and CDR2 SVGIG (reference sequence). CDR3 region: CAWALQGREKLFF. CDR3 in DNA: TGTGCCTGGGCGTTACAGGGAAGAGAAAAACTGTTTTTT.

This sequence joins TRBV19 and TRBJ1-1, with D possibly TRBD1 on 5 matching bases. The CDR3 runs 13 residues. The germline CDR1 and CDR2 sequences are LNHDA and SQIVND (reference sequence). V was trimmed by 3 bases and J by 6 bases, leaving 11 bases between them. The CDR3 sequence is CASSIGAGAEAFF. CDR3 DNA sequence: TGTGCCAGTAGTATTGGGGCCGGGGCTGAAGCTTTCTTT.

This clonotype was observed a few times. The J gene is TRBJ2-5, the V gene TRBV5-1, with D unresolved. This CDR3 has 17 amino acids. The V gene's germline CDR1 is SGHRS and CDR2 YFSETQ. V lost 0 bases and J lost 4, with 19 bases in between. CDR3 bases: TGCGCCAGCAGCTTGGTGACGGGTTCAGGAGTCCGAGAGACCCAGTACTTC. Its protein product is CASSLVTGSGVRETQYF.

This clonotype came up many times. V and J are TRBV29-1 and TRBJ2-7; TRBD2 aligns across 7 bases. Germline CDR1 is SQVTM and CDR2 is ANQGSEA. Trimming removed 7 bases from V and 0 bases from J; junction bases left unmatched: 9. The CDR3 loop spans 14 amino acids. For the CDR3, the DNA is TGCAGCGCAAGAAAAGCGGGGCACTCCTACGAGCAGTACTTC. Its translation: CSARKAGHSYEQYF.

This clonotype occurred many times. This chain connects TRBV28 to TRBJ2-4; 7 bases match TRBD1. The CDR3 is made up of 16 amino acids. V shed 4 bases, J shed 0 bases, and the junction held 6 bases outside the gene matches. Germline CDR1 and CDR2: MDHEN and SYDVKM. Here the CDR3 reads CASSSKGAIAKNIQYF. CDR3 bases: TGTGCCAGCAGTTCTAAGGGGGCAATAGCCAAAAACATTCAGTACTTC.

This clonotype was found many times. This rearrangement joins TRBV24-1 to TRBJ2-2; D gene ambiguous. The ends were cut back, 3 bases at V and 4 bases at J, with 5 bases in the middle. The CDR3 totals 13 residues. The germline gives CDR1 KGHDR, CDR2 SFDVKD. CDR3 in DNA: TGTGCCACCAGTGATCTCCTCACCGGGGAGCTGTTTTTT. The encoded protein is CATSDLLTGELFF.